One and the same sample provided the 10 T cell receptor beta chains below, sequenced in a study of graft-versus-host responses after intestinal transplantation. Sequenced by immunoSEQ multiplex PCR; TCRdb stores in-frame clones only, minus some. The sample records 98,000 or so clones, roughly 86% being singletons. The sequences come from PBMCs, collected 255 days after intestinal transplant. The receptors come from a human patient who received an intestinal transplant, so some T cells may come from the graft donor.

The chain links TRBV19 to TRBJ2-7, with D perhaps matching TRBD1 (5 bases). This CDR3 region has 13 residues. In germline, CDR1 is LNHDA, CDR2 SQIVND (reference sequence). V shed 4 bases and J shed 5 bases, with 12 bases lying between them. The CDR3 spells CASSTGWGNEQYV. CDR3 DNA: TGTGCCAGTAGTACAGGGTGGGGTAACGAGCAGTACGTC.

The CDR3 reads CASSFGGVGTDTQYF. CDR3 coding DNA: TGTGCCAGCAGCTTTGGGGGCGTAGGCACAGATACGCAGTATTTT. This chain uses TRBV5-8 with TRBJ2-3, with a weak D call TRBD1 (6 bases). The CDR3 is 15 residues long. CDR1 is SGHTS, CDR2 YDEGEE, per germline. Trimming pared 2 bases from V and 1 base from J, leaving 11 bases between.

The CDR3 protein is CASSSRDRAPNEQFF. The CDR3 nucleotides are TGTGCCAGCAGCTCCCGGGACAGGGCCCCCAATGAGCAGTTCTTC. J is TRBJ2-1 and V is TRBV5-4; 9 nucleotides match TRBD1. The CDR3 has 15 residues. Trimming removed 3 bases from V and 6 bases from J; junction bases left unmatched: 7. The V gene's germline CDR1 is SGHNT and CDR2 YYREEE (reference sequence).

The chain links TRBV7-2 to TRBJ2-6; D is unresolved. The CDR3 totals 16 residues. CDR1 and CDR2 (germline): SGHTA, FQGNSA. The V and J ends lost 2 bases and 0 bases respectively, with 8 bases between them. The CDR3 nucleotides are TGTGCCAGCAGCTTAAGTCTGTTCTCTGGGGCCAACGTCCTGACTTTC. Its protein product is CASSLSLFSGANVLTF.

The genes are TRBV5-1 and TRBJ2-7; 7 bases line up with TRBD2. The J segment lost 5 bases and the V segment lost 0 bases, leaving 8 bases of the junction unmatched. The CDR3 loop spans 15 amino acids. Looked up from germline, CDR1 is SGHRS and CDR2 is YFSETQ. CDR3 bases: TGCGCCAGCAGCTTGGGGCTAGCGGTGGCAGACGAGCAGTACTTC. Protein product: CASSLGLAVADEQYF.

This sequence joins TRBV7-9 and TRBJ2-7; D gene unclear. The CDR3 is made up of 13 amino acids. With 5 bases removed from V and 3 bases from J, the gap between germline ends came to 11 bases. CDR1 and CDR2 from the germline V gene are SEHNR and FQNEAQ (reference sequence). CDR3 sequence reads: CASSPPLDYEQYF. The DNA of the CDR3 is TGTGCCAGCAGCCCCCCCCTAGACTACGAGCAGTACTTC. The whole variable domain, remainder taken from reference TRBV7-9 and TRBJ2-7, is DTGVSQNPRHKITKRGQNVTFRCDPISEHNRLYWYRQTLGQGPEFLTYFQNEAQLEKSRLLSDRFSAERPKGSFSTLEIQRTEQGDSAMYLCASSPPLDYEQYFGPGTRLTVT.

The genes are TRBV5-4 and TRBJ2-2; 11 bases line up with TRBD2. Germline V gene lookup returns CDR1 SGHNT and CDR2 YYREEE (reference sequence). There are 18 residues in the CDR3. J lost 3 bases, V lost 3 bases, and 10 bases had no gene match. CDR3 nucleotide sequence: TGTGCCAGCAGCTCCCAAGCCTCTAGCGGGGGGCACACCGGGGAGCTGTTTTTT. Translating gives CASSSQASSGGHTGELFF.

This sequence joins TRBV11-2 and TRBJ2-5; tentatively, D is TRBD1 (6 bases). Germline V lookup: CDR1 SGHAT, CDR2 FQNNGV. CDR3 length: 15 amino acids. Trimming took 6 bases from V and 4 from J, leaving 18 bases between them. The CDR3 DNA follows: TGTGCCAGCAGGATAGAACAGGGCTTCGGAGAGACCCAGTACTTC. Translating gives CASRIEQGFGETQYF. The variable domain in full, with the rest retrieved from reference TRBV11-2 and TRBJ2-5, is EAGVAQSPRYKIIEKRQSVAFWCNPISGHATLYWYQQILGQGPKLLIQFQNNGVVDDSQLPKDRFSAERLKGVDSTLKIQPAKLEDSAVYLCASRIEQGFGETQYFGPGTRLLVL.

The chain is built from TRBV5-6 and TRBJ2-1, with TRBD1 matching over 10 bases. This CDR3 is 18 amino acids long. V shed 3 bases and J 2 bases; nucleotides not matched to a gene: 11. The germline gives CDR1 SGHDT, CDR2 YYEEEE. The CDR3 reads CASSSPYPGTGAYNEQFF. The CDR3 nucleotides read TGTGCCAGCAGCTCACCCTACCCCGGGACAGGGGCCTACAATGAGCAGTTCTTC.

V is TRBV4-1 and J is TRBJ2-7; 14 nucleotides align to TRBD2. From germline, CDR1 is MGHRA and CDR2 YSYEKL. The CDR3 extends over 16 amino acids. V lost 0 bases and J lost 6; bases outside the gene matches: 4. The CDR3 DNA follows: TGCGCCAGCAGCCAAGAGGGACTAGCGGGAGCGGTCGAGCAGTACTTC. Protein product: CASSQEGLAGAVEQYF.